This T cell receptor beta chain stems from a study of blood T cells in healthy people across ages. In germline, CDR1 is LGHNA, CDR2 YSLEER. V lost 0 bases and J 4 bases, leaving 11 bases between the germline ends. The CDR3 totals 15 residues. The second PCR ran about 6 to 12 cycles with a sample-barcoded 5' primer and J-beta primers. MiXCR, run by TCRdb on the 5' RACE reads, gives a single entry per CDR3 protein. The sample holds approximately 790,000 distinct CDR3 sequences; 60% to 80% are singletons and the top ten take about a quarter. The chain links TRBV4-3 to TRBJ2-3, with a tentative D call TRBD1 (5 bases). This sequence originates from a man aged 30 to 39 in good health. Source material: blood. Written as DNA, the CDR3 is TGCGCCAGCAGCCAAGACCTAGGGGCGTCAGATACGCAGTATTTT. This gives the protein CASSQDLGASDTQYF.